The rows below give T cell receptor beta chains drawn from one sample of a study of blood T cell repertoires in COVID-19. Repertoires were generated with immunoSEQ multiplex PCR, while TCRdb's copy carries only in-frame clones and drops some. The repertoire holds a few hundred thousand clones, with around nine tenths as singletons. The sequencing input was PBMCs or T cells enriched from blood (not recorded which). The source of these receptors is a woman aged 25 to 39 who had recovered from COVID-19. The CDR3 runs from the conserved cysteine through the conserved F or W. D genes are given only for firm matches. Not all rows give a size; the values are once, few, many and, for expanded clones, a class.

V gene: TRBV7-2; D gene: NA; J gene: TRBJ1-5; CDR3 length: 15; clone size: NA; CDR3 protein: CASSLYPGTHQPQHF; CDR3 DNA: TGTGCCAGCAGCTTATATCCGGGGACTCATCAGCCCCAGCATTTT
V gene: TRBV7-9; D gene: TRBD1; J gene: TRBJ2-4; CDR3 length: 14; clone size: NA; CDR3 protein: CASSFGTGGDIQYF; CDR3 DNA: TGTGCCAGCAGCTTTGGGACAGGGGGTGACATTCAGTACTTC
V gene: TRBV18; D gene: NA; J gene: TRBJ1-4; CDR3 length: 16; clone size: NA; CDR3 protein: CASSRNGVATNEKLFF; CDR3 DNA: TGTGCCAGCTCACGGAACGGGGTTGCAACTAATGAAAAACTGTTTTTT
V gene: TRBV9; D gene: TRBD1; J gene: TRBJ1-2; CDR3 length: 15; clone size: NA; CDR3 protein: CASSPGTEGDYGYTF; CDR3 DNA: TGTGCCAGCAGCCCAGGGACAGAGGGGGACTATGGCTACACCTTC
V gene: TRBV6-5; D gene: NA; J gene: TRBJ2-5; CDR3 length: 13; clone size: NA; CDR3 protein: CATSPRFGETQYF; CDR3 DNA: TGTGCCACTTCACCGCGATTTGGAGAGACCCAGTACTTC
V gene: TRBV7-8; D gene: NA; J gene: TRBJ1-1; CDR3 length: 17; clone size: NA; CDR3 protein: CASSSEGHGTPNTEAFF; CDR3 DNA: TGTGCCAGCAGCTCCGAAGGACACGGGACACCGAACACTGAAGCTTTCTTT
V gene: TRBV28; D gene: TRBD1; J gene: TRBJ2-7; CDR3 length: 18; clone size: once; CDR3 protein: CASSPGQGAGEITYEQYF; CDR3 DNA: TGTGCCAGCAGCCCCGGGCAGGGGGCTGGAGAAATTACCTACGAGCAGTACTTC
V gene: TRBV7-3; D gene: NA; J gene: TRBJ2-1; CDR3 length: 15; clone size: NA; CDR3 protein: CASSLRGGAYNEQFF; CDR3 DNA: TGTGCCAGCAGCTTAAGAGGAGGGGCTTACAATGAGCAGTTCTTC
V gene: TRBV6-5; D gene: NA; J gene: TRBJ1-6; CDR3 length: 13; clone size: NA; CDR3 protein: CASSYFSKSPLHF; CDR3 DNA: TGTGCCAGCAGTTATTTTAGCAAATCACCCCTCCACTTT
V gene: TRBV5-8; D gene: NA; J gene: TRBJ2-3; CDR3 length: 16; clone size: NA; CDR3 protein: CASSLGPASRGDTQYF; CDR3 DNA: TGTGCCAGCAGCTTGGGTCCAGCGTCAAGGGGAGATACGCAGTATTTT
V gene: TRBV12-3/TRBV12-4; D gene: NA; J gene: TRBJ1-1; CDR3 length: 13; clone size: NA; CDR3 protein: CASSPFMNTEAFF; CDR3 DNA: TGTGCCAGCAGTCCGTTTATGAACACTGAAGCTTTCTTT
V gene: TRBV5-1; D gene: TRBD2; J gene: TRBJ2-1; CDR3 length: 16; clone size: NA; CDR3 protein: CASSLYPGLADNEQFF; CDR3 DNA: TGCGCCAGCAGCTTGTATCCTGGACTAGCCGACAATGAGCAGTTCTTC
V gene: TRBV7-8; D gene: NA; J gene: TRBJ1-2; CDR3 length: 14; clone size: few; CDR3 protein: CASSSFTGVYGYTF; CDR3 DNA: TGTGCCAGCAGCTCATTCACGGGGGTTTATGGCTACACCTTC
V gene: TRBV7-2; D gene: TRBD1; J gene: TRBJ1-1; CDR3 length: 16; clone size: few; CDR3 protein: CASSPYRGRVNTEAFF; CDR3 DNA: TGTGCCAGCAGTCCGTACAGGGGAAGGGTAAACACTGAAGCTTTCTTT
V gene: TRBV27; D gene: NA; J gene: TRBJ2-7; CDR3 length: 14; clone size: NA; CDR3 protein: CASSFHFPQGEQYF; CDR3 DNA: TGTGCCAGCAGTTTTCATTTTCCACAGGGAGAGCAGTACTTC
V gene: TRBV2; D gene: NA; J gene: TRBJ1-1; CDR3 length: 13; clone size: NA; CDR3 protein: CASTERSVAEAFF; CDR3 DNA: TGTGCCAGCACCGAAAGGAGTGTCGCTGAAGCTTTCTTT
V gene: TRBV7-2; D gene: NA; J gene: TRBJ1-2; CDR3 length: 16; clone size: NA; CDR3 protein: CASSPRWGLDNYGYTF; CDR3 DNA: TGTGCCAGCAGCCCCCGGTGGGGCTTAGATAACTATGGCTACACCTTC
V gene: TRBV16; D gene: NA; J gene: TRBJ1-2; CDR3 length: 14; clone size: NA; CDR3 protein: CASSQSRGNYGYTF; CDR3 DNA: TGTGCCAGCAGCCAATCCCGGGGTAACTATGGCTACACCTTC
V gene: TRBV14; D gene: NA; J gene: TRBJ1-2; CDR3 length: 13; clone size: NA; CDR3 protein: CASSQAGFVGYTF; CDR3 DNA: TGTGCCAGCAGCCAGGCAGGGTTTGTGGGCTACACCTTC
V gene: TRBV7-2; D gene: TRBD1; J gene: TRBJ1-4; CDR3 length: 15; clone size: once; CDR3 protein: CASSVWTGANEKLFF; CDR3 DNA: TGTGCCAGCAGCGTTTGGACAGGGGCTAATGAAAAACTGTTTTTT
V gene: TRBV7-9; D gene: NA; J gene: TRBJ1-1; CDR3 length: 15; clone size: NA; CDR3 protein: CASSLASRGFAEAFF; CDR3 DNA: TGTGCCAGCAGCTTAGCCAGCCGGGGATTCGCTGAAGCTTTCTTT
V gene: TRBV20-1; D gene: NA; J gene: TRBJ1-2; CDR3 length: 12; clone size: once; CDR3 protein: CSASIGVDGYTF; CDR3 DNA: TGCAGTGCTAGTATAGGGGTAGATGGCTACACCTTC
V gene: TRBV21-1; D gene: NA; J gene: TRBJ2-1; CDR3 length: 18; clone size: NA; CDR3 protein: CASSKANGGAWWEHEQFF; CDR3 DNA: TGTGCCAGCAGCAAAGCGAACGGGGGGGCTTGGTGGGAGCATGAGCAGTTCTTC
V gene: TRBV5-1; D gene: NA; J gene: TRBJ2-7; CDR3 length: 14; clone size: NA; CDR3 protein: CASSPTTGHYEQYF; CDR3 DNA: TGCGCCAGCAGCCCGACGACGGGACACTACGAGCAGTACTTC